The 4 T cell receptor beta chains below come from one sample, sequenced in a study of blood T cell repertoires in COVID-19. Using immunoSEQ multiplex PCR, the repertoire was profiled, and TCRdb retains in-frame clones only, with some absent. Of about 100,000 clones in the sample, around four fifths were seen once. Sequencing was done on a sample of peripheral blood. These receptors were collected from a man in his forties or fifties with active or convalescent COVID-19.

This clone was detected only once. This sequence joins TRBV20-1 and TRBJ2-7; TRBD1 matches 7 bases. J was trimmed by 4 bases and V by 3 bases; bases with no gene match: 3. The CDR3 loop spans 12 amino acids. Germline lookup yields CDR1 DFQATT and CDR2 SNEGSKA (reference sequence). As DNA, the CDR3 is TGCAGTGCTAGTCAGGGGGAATACGAGCAGTACTTC. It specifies CSASQGEYEQYF.

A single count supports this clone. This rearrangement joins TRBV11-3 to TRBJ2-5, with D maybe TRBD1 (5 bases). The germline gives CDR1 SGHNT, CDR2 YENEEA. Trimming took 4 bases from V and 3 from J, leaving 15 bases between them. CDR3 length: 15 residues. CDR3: CASSSQGSLKETQYF. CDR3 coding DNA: TGTGCCAGCAGCTCGCAGGGATCCCTGAAAGAGACCCAGTACTTC.

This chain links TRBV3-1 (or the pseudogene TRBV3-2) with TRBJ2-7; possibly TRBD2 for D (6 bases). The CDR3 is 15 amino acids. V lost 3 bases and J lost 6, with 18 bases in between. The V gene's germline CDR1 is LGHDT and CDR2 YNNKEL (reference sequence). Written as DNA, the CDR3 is TGTGCCAGCAGCCAGTCGGGACTCACGGGGCTCGAGCAGTACTTC. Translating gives CASSQSGLTGLEQYF.

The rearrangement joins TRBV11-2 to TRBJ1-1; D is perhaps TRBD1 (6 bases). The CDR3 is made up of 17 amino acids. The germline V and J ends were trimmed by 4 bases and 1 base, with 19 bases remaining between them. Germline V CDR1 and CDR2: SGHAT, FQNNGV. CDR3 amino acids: CASSSTGHSDPNTEAFF. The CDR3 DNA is TGTGCCAGCAGCTCTACGGGACATAGTGATCCGAACACTGAAGCTTTCTTT. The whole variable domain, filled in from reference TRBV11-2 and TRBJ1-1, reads EAGVAQSPRYKIIEKRQSVAFWCNPISGHATLYWYQQILGQGPKLLIQFQNNGVVDDSQLPKDRFSAERLKGVDSTLKIQPAKLEDSAVYLCASSSTGHSDPNTEAFFGQGTRLTVV.